The 23 T cell receptor beta chains in this list originate from one sample, sequenced in a study of T cells after posttransplantation cyclophosphamide. The data were produced by immunoSEQ multiplex PCR, yet TCRdb's version contains in-frame clones alone and is incomplete. The sample presents roughly 35,000 clones, none singletons. The sample consisted of PBMCs. The receptors originated from a girl aged 5-17 years in good health, CMV-negative, and a related stem cell transplant donor.

This clone was seen at least ten times. The chain links TRBV12-5 to TRBJ2-1; 7 bases line up with TRBD1. V shed 5 bases and J 5 bases; nucleotides not matched to a gene: 9. The CDR3 consists of 15 residues. Germline V gives CDR1 LGHNT, CDR2 FRNRAP. The CDR3 region has the DNA TGTGCTAGTGGTCTAGACAGGGTGAACGACAATGAGCAGTTCTTC. Protein: CASGLDRVNDNEQFF.

This clone has a count of ten or more. This CDR3 is CASSAKAADIQYF. As DNA, the CDR3 is TGTGCCAGCAGCGCGAAAGCGGCGGACATTCAGTACTTC. The chain has TRBV5-4 and TRBJ2-4; TRBD2 is a possible D gene (5 bases). V was cut by 4 bases and J by 8 bases, with 13 bases left in between. The CDR3 is made up of 13 amino acids. The germline V gene has CDR1 SGHNT and CDR2 YYREEE (reference sequence).

This clone showed up many times. The chain has TRBV5-1 and TRBJ2-1; 10 bases fit TRBD2. The trim removed 2 bases at V and 6 bases at J, leaving 5 bases unmatched. Germline-derived CDR1 and CDR2 are SGHRS and YFSETQ. This CDR3 has 15 amino acids. The chain's CDR3 is CASSFPSGSINEQFF. DNA for the CDR3: TGCGCCAGCAGCTTCCCTAGCGGGAGTATCAATGAGCAGTTCTTC.

This clone was observed many times. The CDR3 bases are TGCAGCGCCATGAACACTGAAGCTTTCTTT. The encoded protein is CSAMNTEAFF. The chain employs TRBV29-1 and TRBJ1-1; no firm D call. Between the trimmed V and J ends, which lost 7 bases and 0 bases, there was a span of 3 bases. CDR1 and CDR2 (germline): SQVTM, ANQGSEA. This CDR3 spans 10 amino acids.

This clone was seen repeatedly, ten times or more. V usage is TRBV6-6 and J usage is TRBJ2-5; 11 nucleotides agree with TRBD2. The CDR3 extends over 15 amino acids. From germline, CDR1 is MNHNY and CDR2 SVGAGI (reference sequence). Losses at the gene ends were 8 bases for V and 5 bases for J; bases not matched to a gene: 10. Here the CDR3 DNA reads TGTGCCAGCGGCTCGGTAGCGGGAGGGAAGGAGACCCAGTACTTC. It codes for CASGSVAGGKETQYF.

This clone was seen many times. The chain uses TRBV6-4 and TRBJ2-3; 11 bases map to TRBD1. V trimming: 0 bases; J trimming: 4 bases; junction bases outside the gene matches: 0. This CDR3 is 15 amino acids long. CDR1 MRHNA and CDR2 SNTAGT come from the germline V gene. CDR3 in DNA: TGTGCCAGCAGTGACTCGGGACAGGGGGCAGATACGCAGTATTTT. Residues: CASSDSGQGADTQYF.

This clone appeared a few times. CDR3 in DNA: TGTGCCAGTAGTATCCTCGGGGGAACAATTGGCGGGGAGCTGTTTTTT. Translating it yields CASSILGGTIGGELFF. This sequence joins TRBV19 and TRBJ2-2; weak D call: TRBD2 (6 bases). This CDR3 has 16 amino acids. In germline, CDR1 is LNHDA, CDR2 SQIVND (reference sequence). V gave up 3 bases and J gave up 7 bases, with 18 bases separating them.

Many counts were recorded for this clone. The J gene is TRBJ2-7, the V gene TRBV21-1; TRBD1 is the table's D call, not checked against the DNA. TRBV21-1 is an annotated pseudogene. This CDR3 contains 13 residues. CDR3 in DNA: TGTGCCAGCAGCCCACGAGGGGGAAACAAGCAGTACTTC. This codes for CASSPRGGNKQYF.

This clone was found a few times. The chain combines TRBV7-9 with TRBJ1-1; 7 bases are shared with TRBD1. CDR3 length equals 15 residues. The germline V gene has CDR1 SEHNR and CDR2 FQNEAQ (reference sequence). The ends lost 6 bases at V and 3 bases at J; junction bases unmatched: 10. CDR3 sequence (DNA): TGTGCCAGCAGGTCAAGACAGGGAGGAGACACTGAAGCTTTCTTT. Translation gives CASRSRQGGDTEAFF.

This clone has at least ten counts. The J gene is TRBJ1-2, the V gene TRBV29-1, with 10 bases matching TRBD1. V was pared by 0 bases and J by 6 bases, with 1 base of the junction left unmatched. Germline CDR1 reads SQVTM; CDR2 reads ANQGSEA. CDR3 length: 13 amino acids. CDR3 residues: CSVEEGQGHGYTF. CDR3 DNA sequence: TGCAGCGTTGAAGAGGGACAGGGGCATGGCTACACCTTC.

This clone was observed a handful of times. The rearrangement links TRBV6-5 to TRBJ2-7; tentatively, D is TRBD1 (6 bases). The CDR3 is made up of 13 amino acids. CDR1 MNHEY and CDR2 SVGAGI come from the germline V gene. The germline V and J ends were trimmed by 6 bases and 3 bases, with 12 bases remaining between them. CDR3 coding DNA: TGTGCCAGCAGAGGACAGCGGTACTACGAGCAGTACTTC. This sequence encodes CASRGQRYYEQYF.

Many counts were recorded for this clone. The chain joins TRBV6-1 to TRBJ1-2; TRBD1 aligns across 7 bases. The trim removed 3 bases at V and 8 bases at J, leaving 15 bases unmatched. The CDR3 contains 16 residues. Looked up from germline, CDR1 is MNHNS and CDR2 is SASEGT. The CDR3 bases are TGTGCCAGCAGTGATACCTCCCCAGGGGGATCAACCGGCTACACCTTC. Translation gives CASSDTSPGGSTGYTF.

The chain joins TRBV19 to TRBJ1-2, with D tentatively TRBD1 (5 bases). Per germline, CDR1 LNHDA and CDR2 SQIVND (reference sequence). CDR3 length equals 12 residues. V lost 7 bases to trimming and J lost 2 bases, with 8 bases between them. DNA of the CDR3: TGTGCCAGTATCCGGGGGAACTATGGCTACACCTTC. It is translated as CASIRGNYGYTF.

This clone was recorded many times. V gene TRBV5-1 combines with J gene TRBJ2-2; tentative D call: TRBD2 (5 bases). The CDR3 is 16 residues long. Germline V gene lookup returns CDR1 SGHRS and CDR2 YFSETQ. The V end was cut by 0 bases, the J end by 7 bases, with 16 bases between. As DNA, the CDR3 is TGCGCCAGCAGCTTGGAGCTGATGGACCGGGGCGGGGAGCTGTTTTTT. Translated: CASSLELMDRGGELFF.

This clone has a count of ten or more. The chain links TRBV4-1 to TRBJ1-5; D may be TRBD1 (6 bases). V was trimmed by 4 bases and J by 4 bases, leaving 11 bases between them. CDR3 length equals 14 residues. From germline, CDR1 is MGHRA and CDR2 YSYEKL. The CDR3 nucleotides are TGCGCCAGCAGCCCGGAGGGGGGGAATCAGCCCCAGCATTTT. Translation: CASSPEGGNQPQHF.

In this sample, this clone turned up many times. The V call is TRBV19, the J call TRBJ1-1; no reliable D call. Trimming removed 3 bases from V and 1 base from J, with 6 bases in between. The germline CDR1 and CDR2 sequences are LNHDA and SQIVND (reference sequence). This CDR3 is 13 amino acids long. CDR3 coding DNA: TGTGCCAGTAGTATCGGGGAGAACACTGAAGCTTTCTTT. Encoded protein: CASSIGENTEAFF.

This clone was seen many times. This sequence joins TRBV28 and TRBJ1-1, with TRBD1 as a possible D gene (5 bases). V was shortened by 3 bases and J by 11 bases, with 19 bases between the two germline ends. Germline V lookup: CDR1 MDHEN, CDR2 SYDVKM. The CDR3 consists of 14 residues. The CDR3 loop reads CASSFSQASSGAFF. CDR3 coding DNA: TGTGCCAGCAGTTTCTCACAGGCCTCAAGTGGGGCTTTCTTT.

This clone was counted only a few times. The rearrangement links TRBV11-2 to TRBJ2-7, with TRBD1 identical over 10 bases. CDR1 is SGHAT, CDR2 FQNNGV, per germline. The CDR3 loop spans 14 amino acids. Losses at the gene ends were 5 bases for V and 2 bases for J; bases not matched to a gene: 3. The CDR3 region is CASSRDRGTYEQYF. In DNA form, the CDR3 reads TGTGCCAGCAGCCGGGACAGGGGAACCTACGAGCAGTACTTC.

This clone was found many times. V is TRBV4-2 and J is TRBJ1-3, with D unclear. Between the trimmed V and J ends, which lost 1 base and 0 bases, there was a span of 4 bases. CDR1 is LGHNA and CDR2 is YNFKEQ in the germline V gene. The CDR3 is 14 residues long. The CDR3 loop reads CASSQGYSGNTIYF. The CDR3 coding sequence is TGTGCCAGCAGCCAAGGTTACTCTGGAAACACCATATATTTT.

This clone was seen repeatedly, ten times or more. The rearrangement joins TRBV7-9 to TRBJ1-4; the match to TRBD1 covers 7 bases. V lost 5 bases to trimming and J lost 5 bases; unmatched junction nucleotides: 5. Per the germline V gene, CDR1 is SEHNR and CDR2 is FQNEAQ (reference sequence). The CDR3 runs 14 residues. The CDR3 reads CASSRDRGNEKLFF. The CDR3 DNA sequence: TGTGCCAGCAGCCGGGACAGAGGGAATGAAAAACTGTTTTTT.

This clone was observed many times. This rearrangement joins TRBV11-2 to TRBJ2-7; possible D gene TRBD1, 5 bases. Germline V gene sequence: CDR1 SGHAT, CDR2 FQNNGV. The CDR3 consists of 16 residues. Trimming left V 1 base short and J 6 bases short, with 19 bases between. CDR3 sequence (DNA): TGTGCCAGCAGCTTAGGGGCAGGGCAGGCAGGCTTCGAGCAGTACTTC. Its protein is CASSLGAGQAGFEQYF. The whole variable domain, filled in from reference TRBV11-2 and TRBJ2-7, reads EAGVAQSPRYKIIEKRQSVAFWCNPISGHATLYWYQQILGQGPKLLIQFQNNGVVDDSQLPKDRFSAERLKGVDSTLKIQPAKLEDSAVYLCASSLGAGQAGFEQYFGPGTRLTVT.

This clone showed up many times. V gene TRBV5-8 combines with J gene TRBJ2-5, with TRBD1 matching 8 bases. The V gene's germline CDR1 is SGHTS and CDR2 YDEGEE. The V segment lost 0 bases and the J segment 5 bases; nucleotides outside the gene matches: 6. The CDR3 runs 15 residues. The CDR3 DNA sequence: TGTGCCAGCAGCTTGGGAGACAGGGGATGGGAGACCCAGTACTTC. Its translation is CASSLGDRGWETQYF.

This clone was detected ten times or more. The V and J genes are TRBV5-1 and TRBJ1-2, with 7 bases lining up with TRBD1. V shed 0 bases and J 6 bases; nucleotides not matched to a gene: 5. This CDR3 comprises 14 residues. The germline V gene has CDR1 SGHRS and CDR2 YFSETQ. CDR3 in amino acids: CASSLAGRGDGYTF. DNA for the CDR3: TGCGCCAGCAGCTTGGCCGGCAGGGGGGATGGCTACACCTTC.